Below, 22 T cell receptor beta chains from the same sample are listed, as sequenced in a study of shared clonotypes between healthy human individuals. Some clones are missing from TCRdb's copy, which holds only in-frame ones; the method was immunoSEQ multiplex PCR. Of about 2.4 million clones in the sample, over 85% were seen once. Input material: naive CD4+ T cells from PBMCs. Described subset: CD45RA+ positively selected. The receptor set was obtained from a man aged 18 to 29 in good health. Some clones in this sample may be carry-over from other donors' samples.

The genes are TRBV7-9 and TRBJ2-5; 8 bases map to TRBD1. Germline lookup yields CDR1 SEHNR and CDR2 FQNEAQ (reference sequence). V dropped 5 bases and J dropped 5; count of bases not matched to a gene: 13. The CDR3 is made up of 16 amino acids. The CDR3 is CASSKDRGSFHETQYF. CDR3 coding DNA: TGTGCCAGCAGCAAAGACAGGGGTTCGTTTCATGAGACCCAGTACTTC.

This chain links TRBV5-4 with TRBJ2-7; TRBD2 aligns across 8 bases. Germline V gives CDR1 SGHNT, CDR2 YYREEE (reference sequence). V was clipped by 1 base and J by 6 bases; unmatched bases: 9. This CDR3 is built from 15 residues. The CDR3 is CASSLLLAGSREQYF. In DNA, the CDR3 is TGTGCCAGCAGCTTGCTGCTAGCGGGTTCTCGCGAGCAGTACTTC.

The chain joins TRBV6-1 to TRBJ2-3; D gene unclear. The germline gives CDR1 MNHNS, CDR2 SASEGT. Trimming shortened V by 0 bases and J by 2 bases, and 12 bases separated the two germline ends. The CDR3 runs 16 residues. The chain's CDR3 is CASSEAMLISTDTQYF. CDR3 in DNA: TGTGCCAGCAGTGAAGCCATGTTGATTTCCACAGATACGCAGTATTTT.

This rearrangement joins TRBV27 to TRBJ1-3; TRBD1 aligns across 11 bases. V lost 5 bases to trimming and J lost 5 bases; unmatched junction nucleotides: 8. CDR1 and CDR2 (germline): MNHEY, SMNVEV (reference sequence). There are 16 residues in the CDR3. The CDR3 loop reads CASSPGTGGRRNTIYF. CDR3 DNA: TGTGCCAGCAGTCCAGGGACAGGGGGTCGGAGAAACACCATATATTTT.

The chain has TRBV2 and TRBJ1-3, with TRBD1 as a possible D gene (5 bases). From germline, CDR1 is SNHLY and CDR2 FYNNEI. This CDR3 is 15 amino acids long. Trimming took 6 bases from V and 1 from J, leaving 13 bases between them. This chain's CDR3 is CASRWTSSSGNTIYF. The CDR3 nucleotides are TGTGCCAGCAGATGGACATCATCATCTGGAAACACCATATATTTT.

The rearrangement links TRBV18 to TRBJ2-7; the D gene is possibly TRBD2 (5 bases). CDR1 and CDR2 (germline): KGHSH, LQKENI. This CDR3 contains 14 residues. Deletions cut 2 bases from V and 7 bases from J, with 15 bases between. Written as DNA, the CDR3 is TGTGCCAGCTCACCAGCGGGCCTCTCCTCGGAGCAGTACTTC. Protein product: CASSPAGLSSEQYF.

The CDR3 spells CASMLSGPRGEAFF. In nucleotides, the CDR3 is TGTGCCAGCATGTTATCCGGCCCCAGGGGTGAAGCTTTCTTT. The rearrangement links TRBV28 to TRBJ1-1, with D perhaps matching TRBD1 (6 bases). V was pared by 7 bases and J by 7 bases, with 19 bases between. This CDR3 contains 14 residues. The germline V gene has CDR1 MDHEN and CDR2 SYDVKM.

The rearrangement uses TRBV19 and TRBJ2-3; no clear D gene. V was pared by 4 bases and J by 4 bases, with 9 bases between. Germline-derived CDR1 and CDR2 are LNHDA and SQIVND (reference sequence). The CDR3 loop spans 13 amino acids. Written as DNA, the CDR3 is TGTGCCAGTAGTACAATGGTGGCAGATACGCAGTATTTT. Protein product: CASSTMVADTQYF.

The chain employs TRBV15 and TRBJ2-2; D call uncertain. The CDR3 runs 15 residues. Germline-derived CDR1 and CDR2 are LNHNV and YYDKDF (reference sequence). Trimming left V 0 bases short and J 5 bases short, with 10 bases between. The CDR3 DNA is TGTGCCACCAGCAGAGAGTTAGTCCCGACCGGGGAGCTGTTTTTT. Its translation: CATSRELVPTGELFF.

The rearrangement uses TRBV5-1 and TRBJ2-1, with D hard to call. CDR3 size: 13 residues. The germline CDR1 and CDR2 sequences are SGHRS and YFSETQ. Between the trimmed V and J ends, which lost 5 bases and 8 bases, there was a span of 14 bases. The CDR3 region is CASSSPSGDEQFF. The CDR3 coding sequence is TGCGCCAGCAGTAGCCCTAGTGGAGATGAGCAGTTCTTC.

The chain carries TRBV11-3 and TRBJ2-7; 7 bases are shared with TRBD1. The CDR3 spans 14 residues. The J segment lost 2 bases and the V segment lost 4 bases, leaving 5 bases of the junction unmatched. Germline V gene lookup returns CDR1 SGHNT and CDR2 YENEEA. The CDR3 nucleotides are TGTGCCAGCAGCTCGAGGACAGGTCCCTACGAGCAGTACTTC. Its protein is CASSSRTGPYEQYF.

The V call is TRBV7-3, the J call TRBJ2-7; TRBD1 might be the D (5 bases). The germline V and J ends were trimmed by 4 bases and 1 base, with 8 bases remaining between them. Germline V lookup: CDR1 SGHTA, CDR2 FQGTGA. The CDR3 is 13 residues long. CDR3 nucleotides: TGTGCCAGCAGCTACGACAGATCCTACGAGCAGTACTTC. Amino acid sequence: CASSYDRSYEQYF.

The CDR3 DNA is TGTGCCAGCAGCCGAATCGTAGATGAGCAGTTCTTC. This encodes CASSRIVDEQFF. The V call is TRBV4-2, the J call TRBJ2-1, with D unresolved. The ends were cut back, 4 bases at V and 8 bases at J, with 9 bases in the middle. The CDR3 length is 12 residues. Looked up from germline, CDR1 is LGHNA and CDR2 is YNFKEQ.

The rearrangement links TRBV15 to TRBJ1-1; D is unclear. The ends were cut back, 3 bases at V and 1 base at J, with 12 bases in the middle. Germline assignment: CDR1 LNHNV and CDR2 YYDKDF (reference sequence). The CDR3 is 15 amino acids. For the CDR3, the DNA is TGTGCCACCAGCAGTTCGGCAATAGGGAACACTGAAGCTTTCTTT. It translates to CATSSSAIGNTEAFF.

The chain combines TRBV7-3 with TRBJ1-1; weak D call: TRBD1 (6 bases). The CDR3 covers 16 residues. V gave up 5 bases and J gave up 1 base, with 17 bases separating them. CDR1 and CDR2 from the germline V gene are SGHTA and FQGTGA. DNA of the CDR3: TGTGCCAGCAGCCAAGCCTCAGGGGTCGCGAACACTGAAGCTTTCTTT. Its protein is CASSQASGVANTEAFF.

For the CDR3, the DNA is TGTGCCAGCAGTTTTTGGACAGGGGGCAGGATGACTGAAGCTTTCTTT. Protein: CASSFWTGGRMTEAFF. V gene TRBV28 combines with J gene TRBJ1-1; 11 bases align to TRBD1. Germline V CDR1 and CDR2: MDHEN, SYDVKM. The V gene end was trimmed by 3 bases and the J gene end by 5 bases; junction bases not matched to a gene: 8. This CDR3 has 16 residues.

The CDR3: CASSQAVPSYNEQFF. CDR3 in DNA: TGTGCCAGCAGCCAAGCTGTTCCCTCCTACAATGAGCAGTTCTTC. The rearrangement links TRBV4-2 to TRBJ2-1, with unresolved D. This CDR3 spans 15 amino acids. Per the germline V gene, CDR1 is LGHNA and CDR2 is YNFKEQ. Trimming removed 1 base from V and 0 bases from J, with 7 bases in between.

Comment on this clone: The same CDR3 arises from other DNA sequences in this sample as well. V gene TRBV9 combines with J gene TRBJ1-1, with a possible D match to TRBD1 (5 bases). Trimming left V 3 bases short and J 1 base short, with 10 bases between. The CDR3 is made up of 14 amino acids. Germline assignment: CDR1 SGDLS and CDR2 YYNGEE. DNA of the CDR3: TGTGCCAGCAGCGCAGGGACGGCGAACACTGAAGCTTTCTTT. Amino acid sequence: CASSAGTANTEAFF.

The chain couples TRBV7-9 to TRBJ1-6; 7 bases map to TRBD1. The germline CDR1 and CDR2 sequences are SEHNR and FQNEAQ (reference sequence). V shed 5 bases, J shed 9 bases, and the junction held 7 bases outside the gene matches. The CDR3 is 14 amino acids. For the CDR3, the DNA is TGTGCCAGCAGCACCCCAGGGGGAGCTTCACCCCTCCACTTT. Translated, it gives CASSTPGGASPLHF. The full variable domain, rest sourced from reference TRBV7-9 and TRBJ1-6, is DTGVSQNPRHKITKRGQNVTFRCDPISEHNRLYWYRQTLGQGPEFLTYFQNEAQLEKSRLLSDRFSAERPKGSFSTLEIQRTEQGDSAMYLCASSTPGGASPLHFGNGTRLTVT.

Concerning this clone itself: The identical CDR3 is also encoded by other nucleotide sequences in the sample. The rearrangement uses TRBV7-9 and TRBJ2-7; 7 bases agree with TRBD1. This CDR3 is built from 13 residues. Per germline, CDR1 SEHNR and CDR2 FQNEAQ (reference sequence). Trimming removed 6 bases from V and 0 bases from J; junction bases left unmatched: 2. CDR3 sequence (DNA): TGTGCCAGCAGTAGGGACAGCTCCTACGAGCAGTACTTC. Translating it yields CASSRDSSYEQYF.

This clone was recorded a few times. This sample includes further DNA sequences coding for the same CDR3. CDR3 sequence: CASSPGLFYEQYF. The CDR3 DNA sequence: TGCGCCAGCAGCCCGGGACTTTTCTACGAGCAGTACTTC. This rearrangement joins TRBV5-1 to TRBJ2-7; TRBD2 is a possible D gene (6 bases). CDR3 length: 13 residues. Germline V gives CDR1 SGHRS, CDR2 YFSETQ. The germline V and J ends were trimmed by 4 bases and 3 bases, with 11 bases remaining between them. Combining the CDR3 with reference TRBV5-1 and TRBJ2-7 gives the whole variable domain KAGVTQTPRYLIKTRGQQVTLSCSPISGHRSVSWYQQTPGQGLQFLFEYFSETQRNKGNFPGRFSGRQFSNSRSEMNVSTLELGDSALYLCASSPGLFYEQYFGPGTRLTVT.

This chain links TRBV7-3 with TRBJ2-1; 8 nucleotides line up with TRBD1. J lost 0 bases, V lost 4 bases, and 8 bases had no gene match. The CDR3 has 17 amino acids. Germline V lookup: CDR1 SGHTA, CDR2 FQGTGA. The CDR3 sequence is CASSSGNRGSSYNEQFF. The CDR3 nucleotides are TGTGCCAGCAGCTCCGGAAACAGGGGGAGCTCCTACAATGAGCAGTTCTTC.